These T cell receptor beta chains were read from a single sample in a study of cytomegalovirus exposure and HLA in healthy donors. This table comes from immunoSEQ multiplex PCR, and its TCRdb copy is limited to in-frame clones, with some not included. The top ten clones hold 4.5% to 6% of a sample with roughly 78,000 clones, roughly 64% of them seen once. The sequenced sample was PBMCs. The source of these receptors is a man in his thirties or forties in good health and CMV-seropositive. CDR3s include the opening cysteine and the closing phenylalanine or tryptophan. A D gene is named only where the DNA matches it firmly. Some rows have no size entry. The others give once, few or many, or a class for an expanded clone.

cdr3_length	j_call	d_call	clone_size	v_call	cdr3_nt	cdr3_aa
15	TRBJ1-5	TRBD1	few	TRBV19	TGTGCCAGTAGTATAGCGGCAGGGGGTCATCAGCCCCAGCATTTT	CASSIAAGGHQPQHF
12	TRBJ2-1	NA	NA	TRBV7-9	TGTGCCACCGGATTGACTTACAATGAGCAGTTCTTC	CATGLTYNEQFF
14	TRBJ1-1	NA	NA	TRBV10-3	TGTGCCATCAGTGGTGGAGGATCGAACACTGAAGCTTTCTTT	CAISGGGSNTEAFF
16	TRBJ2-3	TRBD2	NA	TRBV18	TGTGCCAGCTCTCGGGTAGCGGGAGATGGAGCAGATACGCAGTATTTT	CASSRVAGDGADTQYF
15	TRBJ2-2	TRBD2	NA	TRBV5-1	TGCGCCAGCAGCCAAGCGGGGACGAACACCGGGGAGCTGTTTTTT	CASSQAGTNTGELFF
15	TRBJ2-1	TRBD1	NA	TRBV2	TGTGCCAGCAGTAAAGGACAGGGGATTTACAATGAGCAGTTCTTC	CASSKGQGIYNEQFF
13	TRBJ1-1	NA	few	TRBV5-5	TGTGCCAGCAGCTTAAGTGAGGGCACTGAAGCTTTCTTT	CASSLSEGTEAFF
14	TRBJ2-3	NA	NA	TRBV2	TGTGCCAGCAGTTCCGAGGTCCCCTCGAATACGCAGTATTTT	CASSSEVPSNTQYF
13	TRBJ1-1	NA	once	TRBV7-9	TGTGCCAGCAGCTTAGCCGTAGACACTGAAGCTTTCTTT	CASSLAVDTEAFF
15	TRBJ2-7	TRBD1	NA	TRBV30	TGTGCCTGGAGTGTACCGGACAGGGTCCCCTACGAGCAGTACTTC	CAWSVPDRVPYEQYF
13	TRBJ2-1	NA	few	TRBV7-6	TGTGCCAGCAGCTTAGGTGCAGTCAATGAGCAGTTCTTC	CASSLGAVNEQFF
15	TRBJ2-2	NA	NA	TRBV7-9	TGTGCCAGCAGGGGGAGAGCGGCGAACACCGGGGAGCTGTTTTTT	CASRGRAANTGELFF
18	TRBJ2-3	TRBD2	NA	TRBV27	TGTGCCAGCAGTACCGGGACTAGCGGGAGGGCCTTCACAGATACGCAGTATTTT	CASSTGTSGRAFTDTQYF
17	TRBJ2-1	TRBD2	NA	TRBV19	TGTGCCAGTAGTAACCCCTGGGCAGCGGGAGTGGGCAATGAGCAGTTCTTC	CASSNPWAAGVGNEQFF
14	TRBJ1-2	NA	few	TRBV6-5	TGTGCCAGCAGTTACATTCCTCAGGGGAATGGCTACACCTTC	CASSYIPQGNGYTF
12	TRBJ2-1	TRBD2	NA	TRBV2	TGTGCCAGCAGTGAACGCGGGAGGGAGCAGTTCTTC	CASSERGREQFF
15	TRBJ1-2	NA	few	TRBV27	TGTGCCAGCAGTTTATCGTGGCAGGGGATGGGTGGCTACACCTTC	CASSLSWQGMGGYTF
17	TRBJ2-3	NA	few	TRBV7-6	TGTGCCAGCAGCTTAGCGCCGGCGGGGGCCAGCACAGATACGCAGTATTTT	CASSLAPAGASTDTQYF
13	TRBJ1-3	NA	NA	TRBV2	TGTGCCAGCTTACGGGACTCTGGAAACACCATATATTTT	CASLRDSGNTIYF
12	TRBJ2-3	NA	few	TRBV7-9	TGTGCCAGCAGGGTGGAACAGGGTACGCAGTATTTT	CASRVEQGTQYF
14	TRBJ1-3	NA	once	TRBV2	TGTGCCAGCACATTCGGTCGGTGGGGAAACACCATATATTTT	CASTFGRWGNTIYF
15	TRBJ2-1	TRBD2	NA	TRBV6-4	TGTGCCAGCAGCCAACTAGCGGGAGGGTACAATGAGCAGTTCTTC	CASSQLAGGYNEQFF
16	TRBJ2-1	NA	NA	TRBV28	TGTGCCAGCAGTTTATTATACGGACGGCCAGCGGATGAGCAGTTCTTC	CASSLLYGRPADEQFF
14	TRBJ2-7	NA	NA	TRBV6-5	TGTGCCAGCAGTATAACAGGGTTAACCTACGAGCAGTACTTC	CASSITGLTYEQYF
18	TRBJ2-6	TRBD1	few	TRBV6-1	TGTGCCAGCAGTGAGAGGGACAGATTTCGCTCTGGGGCCAACGTCCTGACTTTC	CASSERDRFRSGANVLTF
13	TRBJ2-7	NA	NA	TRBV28	TGTGCCAGCAGTTGGGCCGGGACCTACGAGCAGTACTTC	CASSWAGTYEQYF
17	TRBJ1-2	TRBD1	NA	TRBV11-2	TGTGCCAGCAGCTTGGGGACAGGGCGGTTTGGCAACTATGGCTACACCTTC	CASSLGTGRFGNYGYTF
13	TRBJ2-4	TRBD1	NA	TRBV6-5	TGTGCCAGCAGTTGGGACAGGTTCAACATTCAGTACTTC	CASSWDRFNIQYF
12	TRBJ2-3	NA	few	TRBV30	TGTGCCTGGAGTTCCACGGCAGATACGCAGTATTTT	CAWSSTADTQYF
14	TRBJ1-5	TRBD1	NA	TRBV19	TGTGCCAGTAGTCAGACAGGGGGGAATCAGCCCCAGCATTTT	CASSQTGGNQPQHF
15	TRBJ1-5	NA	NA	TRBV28	TGTGCCAGCAGTTTACAGACAGGTGACAATCAGCCCCAGCATTTT	CASSLQTGDNQPQHF
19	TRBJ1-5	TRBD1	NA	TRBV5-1	TGCGCCAGCAGCCCTACCCGACAGGGCTTCACTACCCACAATCAGCCCCAGCATTTT	CASSPTRQGFTTHNQPQHF
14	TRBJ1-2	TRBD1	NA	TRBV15	TGTGCCACCAGCCTTTCCGGACAGGGTGATGGCTACACCTTC	CATSLSGQGDGYTF
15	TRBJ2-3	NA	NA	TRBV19	TGTGCCACAATAAAAAGGGCAGGGTTATCAGATACGCAGTATTTT	CATIKRAGLSDTQYF
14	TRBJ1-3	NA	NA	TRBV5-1	TGCGCCAGCAGCTTAGGGGCCGATGGAAACACCATATATTTT	CASSLGADGNTIYF
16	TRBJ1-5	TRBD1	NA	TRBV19	TGTGCCAGTAGTATTACGTGGCAGGGGGTCGGACAGCCCCAGCATTTT	CASSITWQGVGQPQHF
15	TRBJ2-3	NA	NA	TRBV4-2	TGTGCCAGCAGCCAGCGGTGGCAGAGCACAGATACGCAGTATTTT	CASSQRWQSTDTQYF
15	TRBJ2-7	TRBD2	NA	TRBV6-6	TGTGCCAGCAGGGGGGGGACTAGCGGTTCCTACGAGCAGTACTTC	CASRGGTSGSYEQYF
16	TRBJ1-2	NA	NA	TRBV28	TGTGCCAGCTATCCCCTTAGGAGGCGCTCCGGATTAGGCTACACCTTC	CASYPLRRRSGLGYTF
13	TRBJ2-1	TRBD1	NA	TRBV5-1	TGCGCCAGCAGCCTCAGGGGGCCTAATGAGCAGTTCTTC	CASSLRGPNEQFF
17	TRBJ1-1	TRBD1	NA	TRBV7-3	TGTGCCAGCAGCTTATTATTAACAGGGGTCTATGACACTGAAGCTTTCTTT	CASSLLLTGVYDTEAFF
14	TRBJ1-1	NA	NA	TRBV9	TGTGCCAGCAGCGCTGGGGGGGCGGACACTGAAGCTTTCTTT	CASSAGGADTEAFF
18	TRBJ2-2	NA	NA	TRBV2	TGTGCCAGCAGTGAAAACTCGGTCCGTCGGGAGTACACCGGGGAGCTGTTTTTT	CASSENSVRREYTGELFF
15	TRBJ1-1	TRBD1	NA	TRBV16	TGTGCCAGCAGCCACTCGGGACAGGGGAACACTGAAGCTTTCTTT	CASSHSGQGNTEAFF
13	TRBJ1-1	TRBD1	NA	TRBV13	TGTGCCAGCAGCCTCACAGGGGGCACTGAAGCCTTCTTT	CASSLTGGTEAFF
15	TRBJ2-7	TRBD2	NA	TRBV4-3	TGCGCCAGCAGCCAGATGAGCGGGGAGAATTACGAGCAGTACTTC	CASSQMSGENYEQYF
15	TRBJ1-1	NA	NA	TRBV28	TGTGCCAGCATCCCAAACAGGGTTGTAAACACTGAAGCTTTCTTT	CASIPNRVVNTEAFF
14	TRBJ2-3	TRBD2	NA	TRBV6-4	TGTGCCAGCAGTGCTAGCGGGAGCACAGATACGCAGTATTTT	CASSASGSTDTQYF
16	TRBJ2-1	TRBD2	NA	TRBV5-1	TGCGCCAGCAGCTTACTAACTAGCGGGGGGGCAAATGAGCAGTTCTTC	CASSLLTSGGANEQFF
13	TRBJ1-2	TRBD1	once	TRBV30	TGTGCCTGGGATCAAAACAGGGGAAGTGGCTACACCTTC	CAWDQNRGSGYTF
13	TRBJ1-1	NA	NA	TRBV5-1	TGCGCCAGCAGCTTGGTCGGAGGGGAGGAAGCTTTCTTT	CASSLVGGEEAFF
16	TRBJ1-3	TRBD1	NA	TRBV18	TGTGCCAGCTCACCATGGACAGGGGAATTCGGAAACACCATATATTTT	CASSPWTGEFGNTIYF